This T cell receptor (beta chain) was observed in a study of beta chain features in type 1 diabetes. Findings and caveats of the study: Among all four CD4+ subsets, Type 1 diabetes patients had TCRB CDR3s that were moderately but significantly shorter. Cells with high TCR expression could be over-represented by cDNA sequencing. The similarity of naive, central memory and Treg TCRB repertoires appeared greater among patients than among healthy donors.

Germline V CDR1 and CDR2: MNHNS, SASEGT. Trimming stripped 4 bases from V and 5 bases from J, with 11 bases between. The CDR3 consists of 13 residues. As regards this clone: Antigen specificity is unknown.

TCRB transcripts that were expressed got sequenced, as all of the isolated RNA had been reverse transcribed. Reads from naive, central memory and regulatory T cell samples averaged about 3.57 million. The data were produced by immunoSEQ multiplex PCR, yet TCRdb's version contains in-frame clones alone and is incomplete. The sample yields 310,000 or so clones, approximately 9.7% seen once. One heparinised blood draw averaging about 110 mL was given by each donor. Sequencing input: central memory CD4+ T cells from blood. This chain uses TRBV6-1 with TRBJ2-5; the D gene is possibly TRBD1 (6 bases). The receptor was derived from a young man with type 1 diabetes. This chain's CDR3 is CASSGRQAETQYF. The CDR3 bases are TGTGCCAGCAGTGGACGACAGGCGGAGACCCAGTACTTC.